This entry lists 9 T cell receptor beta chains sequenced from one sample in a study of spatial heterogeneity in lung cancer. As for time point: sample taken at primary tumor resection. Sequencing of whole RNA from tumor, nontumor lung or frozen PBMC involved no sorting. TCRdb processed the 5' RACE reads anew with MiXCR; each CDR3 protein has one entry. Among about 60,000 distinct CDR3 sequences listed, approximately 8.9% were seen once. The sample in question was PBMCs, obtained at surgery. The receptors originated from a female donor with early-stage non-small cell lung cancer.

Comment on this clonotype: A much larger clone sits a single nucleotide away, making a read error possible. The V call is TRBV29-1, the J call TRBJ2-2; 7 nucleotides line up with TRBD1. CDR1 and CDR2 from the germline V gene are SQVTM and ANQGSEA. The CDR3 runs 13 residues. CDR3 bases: TGCAGCGCCACAGGGGTGGTCACCGGGGAGCTGCTTTTT. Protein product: CSATGVVTGELLF.

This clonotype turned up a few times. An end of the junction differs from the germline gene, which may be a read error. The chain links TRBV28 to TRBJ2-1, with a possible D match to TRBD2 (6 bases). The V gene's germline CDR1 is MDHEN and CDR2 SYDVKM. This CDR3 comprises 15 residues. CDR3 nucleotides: TGTGCCAGCAGTTTAGGTGGCCGGGACTCCGGGTCGGTACTCTTC. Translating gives CASSLGGRDSGSVLF.

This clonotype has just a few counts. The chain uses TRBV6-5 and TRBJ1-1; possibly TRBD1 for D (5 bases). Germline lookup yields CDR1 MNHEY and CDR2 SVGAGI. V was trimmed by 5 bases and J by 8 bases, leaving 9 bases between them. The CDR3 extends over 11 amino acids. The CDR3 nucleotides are TGTGCCAGCAGTCGCAGGGAGGAAGCTTTCTTT. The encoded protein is CASSRREEAFF.

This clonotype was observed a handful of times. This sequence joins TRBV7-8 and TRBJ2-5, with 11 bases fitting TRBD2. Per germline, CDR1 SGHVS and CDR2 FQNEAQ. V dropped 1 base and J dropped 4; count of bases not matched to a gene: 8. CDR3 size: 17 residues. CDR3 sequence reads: CASSLGSSGGARETQYF. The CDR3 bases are TGTGCCAGCAGCTTAGGAAGTAGCGGGGGGGCCCGAGAGACCCAGTACTTC.

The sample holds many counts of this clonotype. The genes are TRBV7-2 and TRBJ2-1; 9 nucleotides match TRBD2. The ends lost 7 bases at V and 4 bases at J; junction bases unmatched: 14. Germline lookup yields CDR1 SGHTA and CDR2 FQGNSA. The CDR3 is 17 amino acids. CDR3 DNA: TGTGCCAGCACCCCCCGGGGCGGGAGGGCTGTGTACAATGAGCAGTTCTTC. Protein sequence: CASTPRGGRAVYNEQFF.

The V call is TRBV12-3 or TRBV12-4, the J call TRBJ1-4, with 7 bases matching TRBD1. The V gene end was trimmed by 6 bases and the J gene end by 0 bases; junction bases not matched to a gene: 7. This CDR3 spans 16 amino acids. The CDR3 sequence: CASSPGGSATNEKLFF. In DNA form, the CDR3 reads TGTGCCAGCAGCCCAGGGGGTTCTGCAACTAATGAAAAACTGTTTTTT.

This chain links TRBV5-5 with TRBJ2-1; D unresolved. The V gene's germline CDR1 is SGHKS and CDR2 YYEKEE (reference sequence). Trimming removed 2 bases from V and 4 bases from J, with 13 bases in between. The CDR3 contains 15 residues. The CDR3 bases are TGTGCCAGCAGCTTACGCGACCTTTCTTACAATGAGCAGTTCTTC. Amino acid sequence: CASSLRDLSYNEQFF.

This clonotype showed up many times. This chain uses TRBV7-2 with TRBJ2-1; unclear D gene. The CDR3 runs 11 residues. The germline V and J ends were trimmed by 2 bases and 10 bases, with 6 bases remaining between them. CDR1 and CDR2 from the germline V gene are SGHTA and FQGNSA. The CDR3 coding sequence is TGTGCCAGCAGCTTACTGAGGGAGCAGTTCTTC. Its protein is CASSLLREQFF.

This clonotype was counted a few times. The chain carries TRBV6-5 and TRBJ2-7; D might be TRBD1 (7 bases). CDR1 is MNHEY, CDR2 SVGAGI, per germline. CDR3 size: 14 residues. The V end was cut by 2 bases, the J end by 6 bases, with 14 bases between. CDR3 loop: CASSYDRDFAEQYF. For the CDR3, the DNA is TGTGCCAGCAGTTACGACAGGGACTTCGCCGAGCAGTACTTC.